This T cell receptor beta chain was sequenced in a study of blood T cell repertoires in COVID-19. Background on the study: Spain, Italy and the United States supplied samples that represented acute and convalescent COVID-19.

As processed by the authors: Amplified reference gene primers provided the basis for estimating nucleated cell counts. Clones were read by immunoSEQ multiplex PCR, and TCRdb kept only the in-frame ones, dropping some. D and trimming were read from the DNA, whereas the V and J calls and clone size are those reported in that table. The table has 85,000 to 130,000 clones, 87% seen once. Trimming took off 1 base at V and 9 bases at J, with 7 bases between the two ends. Germline V gene lookup returns CDR1 MDHEN and CDR2 SYDVKM. The CDR3 consists of 12 residues. Sequenced: peripheral blood. This receptor was identified in a man aged 45-65 years with acute or convalescent COVID-19. The chain combines TRBV28 with TRBJ1-5; D unclear. The CDR3 reads CASSLLTGPQHF. The CDR3 bases are TGTGCCAGCAGTTTATTAACTGGGCCCCAGCATTTT.